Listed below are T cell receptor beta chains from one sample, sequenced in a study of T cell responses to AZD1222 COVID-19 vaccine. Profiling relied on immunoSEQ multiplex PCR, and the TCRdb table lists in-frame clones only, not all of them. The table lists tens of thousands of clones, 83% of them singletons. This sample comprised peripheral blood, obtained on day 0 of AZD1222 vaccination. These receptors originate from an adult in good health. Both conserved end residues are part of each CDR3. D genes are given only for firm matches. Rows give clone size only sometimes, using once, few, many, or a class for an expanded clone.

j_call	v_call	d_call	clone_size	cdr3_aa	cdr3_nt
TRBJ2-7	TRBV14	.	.	CASSQARGFEQYF	TGTGCCAGCAGCCAAGCGCGCGGGTTCGAGCAGTACTTC
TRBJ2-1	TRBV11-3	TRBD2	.	CASSSRWGGPEQFF	TGTGCCAGCAGCTCAAGATGGGGAGGGCCCGAGCAGTTCTTC
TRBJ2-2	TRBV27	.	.	CASSFWGRTGELFF	TGTGCCAGCAGTTTTTGGGGGAGAACCGGGGAGCTGTTTTTT
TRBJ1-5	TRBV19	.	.	CASTAIRNSNQPQHF	TGTGCCAGTACCGCGATCAGGAATAGCAATCAGCCCCAGCATTTT
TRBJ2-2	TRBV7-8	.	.	CASTAGWNTGELFF	TGTGCCAGCACCGCGGGGTGGAACACCGGGGAGCTGTTTTTT
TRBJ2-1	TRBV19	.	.	CASSIWGISYNEQFF	TGTGCCAGTAGTATTTGGGGGATCTCCTACAATGAGCAGTTCTTC
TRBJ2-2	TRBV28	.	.	CASSAPWNTGELFF	TGTGCCAGCAGTGCCCCGTGGAACACCGGGGAGCTGTTTTTT
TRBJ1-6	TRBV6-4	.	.	CASRKGMNSPLHF	TGTGCCAGCCGGAAGGGGATGAATTCACCCCTCCACTTT
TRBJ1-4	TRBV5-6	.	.	CASSWRGPSGREKLFF	TGTGCCAGCAGCTGGAGAGGGCCCTCTGGCCGTGAAAAACTGTTTTTT
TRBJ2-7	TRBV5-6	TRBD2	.	CASTKKWAGRYEQYF	TGTGCCAGCACCAAAAAATGGGCCGGGAGGTACGAGCAGTACTTC
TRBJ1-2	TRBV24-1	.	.	CATSDLGYGYTF	TGTGCCACCAGTGATTTAGGCTATGGCTACACCTTC
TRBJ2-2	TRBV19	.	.	CASSTSVLGGTGELFF	TGTGCCAGTAGTACGTCCGTTTTGGGAGGCACCGGGGAGCTGTTTTTT
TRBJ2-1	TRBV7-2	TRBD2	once	CASSLGGGRFNEQFF	TGTGCCAGCAGCTTAGGGGGGGGTCGGTTTAATGAGCAGTTCTTC
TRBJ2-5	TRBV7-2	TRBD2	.	CASSPYGGGETQYF	TGTGCCAGCAGCCCTTATGGGGGAGGGGAGACCCAGTACTTC
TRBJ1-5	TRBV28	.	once	CASSLWEEGQPQHF	TGTGCCAGCAGTTTATGGGAGGAGGGTCAGCCCCAGCATTTT
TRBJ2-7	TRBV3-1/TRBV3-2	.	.	CASSRGGAYEQYF	TGTGCCAGCAGCCGAGGCGGAGCCTACGAGCAGTACTTC
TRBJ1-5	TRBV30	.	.	CAWSVLGSQPQHF	TGTGCCTGGAGTGTACTTGGATCTCAGCCCCAGCATTTT
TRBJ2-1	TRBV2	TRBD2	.	CASRLAGGSSYNEQFF	TGTGCCAGCAGATTAGCGGGGGGGAGCTCCTACAATGAGCAGTTCTTC
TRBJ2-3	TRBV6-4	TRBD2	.	CASSVAGGADTQYF	TGTGCCAGCAGTGTAGCGGGCGGAGCAGATACGCAGTATTTT
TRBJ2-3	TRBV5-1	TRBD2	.	CASSLGTSGGQDTQYF	TGCGCCAGCAGTTTAGGGACTAGCGGGGGACAAGATACGCAGTATTTT
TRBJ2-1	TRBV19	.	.	CASSLQGHNEQFF	TGTGCCAGTAGTCTCCAGGGGCACAATGAGCAGTTCTTC
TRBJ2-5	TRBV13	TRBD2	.	CASSLRASGLQETQYF	TGTGCCAGCAGCTTACGGGCTAGCGGCCTCCAAGAGACCCAGTACTTC